This T cell receptor (beta chain) is drawn from a study of T cell repertoires in cytomegalovirus infection. At the level of the study: Selected CMV epitopes included recently identified HLA-C-restricted ones as well as well-studied HLA-B-restricted ones. Matching HLA type and CMV infection were both indicated by public TCR beta signatures. Study-level results: Identification of carriers of CMV plus the relevant HLA was achieved through cumulative public TCR beta family frequency. Ex vivo responses were dominated by HLA-C-restricted CMV-specific TCR beta clonotypes.

The CDR3 extends over 15 amino acids. CDR1 and CDR2 (germline): SGHTA, FQGNSA. The V end was cut by 5 bases, the J end by 1 base, with 9 bases between. MiXCR, applied by TCRdb to the reads, yields one record per CDR3 protein. The table lists roughly 570,000 distinct CDR3 sequences, just under 40% of them singletons, with over 45% in the top ten. This clonotype occurred many times. Its antigen is undetermined. The material sequenced was cultured PBMCs, taken from culture after CMV antigen stimulation. The clonotype was recovered from a human donor in good health (CMV status not recorded). Some clones in this sample may be carry-over from other donors' samples. The rearrangement links TRBV7-2 to TRBJ2-6; no clear D. The CDR3 loop reads CASSPRSSGANVLTF. The CDR3 DNA follows: TGTGCCAGCAGCCCGAGGAGTTCTGGGGCCAACGTCCTGACTTTC.